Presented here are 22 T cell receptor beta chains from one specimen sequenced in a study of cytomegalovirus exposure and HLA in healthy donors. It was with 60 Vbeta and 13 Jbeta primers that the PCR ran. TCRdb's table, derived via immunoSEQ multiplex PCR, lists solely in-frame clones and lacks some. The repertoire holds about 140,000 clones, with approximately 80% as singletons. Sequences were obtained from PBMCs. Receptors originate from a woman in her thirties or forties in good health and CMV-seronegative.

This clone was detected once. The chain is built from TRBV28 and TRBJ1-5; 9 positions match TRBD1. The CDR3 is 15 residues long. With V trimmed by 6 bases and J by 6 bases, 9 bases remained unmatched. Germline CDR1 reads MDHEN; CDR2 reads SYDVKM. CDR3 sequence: CASSPLDRGSQPQHF. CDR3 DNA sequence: TGTGCCAGCAGCCCCCTCGACAGGGGGAGTCAGCCCCAGCATTTT.

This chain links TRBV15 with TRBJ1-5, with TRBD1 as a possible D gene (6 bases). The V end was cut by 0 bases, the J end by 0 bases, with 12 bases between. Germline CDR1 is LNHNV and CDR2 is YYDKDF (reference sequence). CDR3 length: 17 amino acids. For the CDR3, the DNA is TGTGCCACCAGCAGAGATGAGGGGGAATATAGCAATCAGCCCCAGCATTTT. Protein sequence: CATSRDEGEYSNQPQHF.

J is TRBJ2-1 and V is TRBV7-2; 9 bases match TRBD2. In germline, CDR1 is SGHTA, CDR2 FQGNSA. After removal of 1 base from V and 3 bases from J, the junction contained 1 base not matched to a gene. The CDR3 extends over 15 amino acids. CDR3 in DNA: TGTGCCAGCAGCTTAGTAGCGGGAGTCTACAATGAGCAGTTCTTC. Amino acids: CASSLVAGVYNEQFF.

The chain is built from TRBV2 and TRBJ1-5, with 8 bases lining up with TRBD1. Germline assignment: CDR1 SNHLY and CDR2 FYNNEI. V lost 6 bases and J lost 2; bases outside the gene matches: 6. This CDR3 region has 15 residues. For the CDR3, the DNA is TGTGCCAGCAGGGGGGCAGGGGGCGGCAATCAGCCCCAGCATTTT. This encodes CASRGAGGGNQPQHF.

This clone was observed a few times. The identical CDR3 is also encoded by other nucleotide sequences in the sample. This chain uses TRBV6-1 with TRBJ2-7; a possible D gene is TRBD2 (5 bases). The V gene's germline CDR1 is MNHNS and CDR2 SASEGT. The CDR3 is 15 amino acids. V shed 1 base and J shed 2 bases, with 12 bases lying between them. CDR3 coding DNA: TGTGCCAGCAGTGAAGGAGGGCTAGCCCCCTACGAGCAGTACTTC. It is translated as CASSEGGLAPYEQYF.

The CDR3 DNA reads TGTGCCAGCAGCCAAGATGAGGTCGTGTACTTC. Translating it yields CASSQDEVVYF. The chain recombines TRBV4-2 with TRBJ2-7; D not resolved. The CDR3 extends over 11 amino acids. In germline, CDR1 is LGHNA, CDR2 YNFKEQ. The ends were cut back, 0 bases at V and 12 bases at J, with 9 bases in the middle.

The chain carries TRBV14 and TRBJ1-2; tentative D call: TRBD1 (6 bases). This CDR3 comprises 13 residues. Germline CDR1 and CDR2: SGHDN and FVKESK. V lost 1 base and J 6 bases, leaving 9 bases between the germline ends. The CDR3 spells CASSQAGVHGYTF. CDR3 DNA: TGTGCCAGCAGCCAAGCAGGGGTCCATGGCTACACCTTC.

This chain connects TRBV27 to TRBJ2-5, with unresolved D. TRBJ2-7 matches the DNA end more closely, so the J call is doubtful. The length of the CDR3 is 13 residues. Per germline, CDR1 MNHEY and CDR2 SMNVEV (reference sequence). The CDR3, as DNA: TGTGCCAGCAGTTTAGGCGGCGAATACGAGCAGTACTTC. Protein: CASSLGGEYEQYF.

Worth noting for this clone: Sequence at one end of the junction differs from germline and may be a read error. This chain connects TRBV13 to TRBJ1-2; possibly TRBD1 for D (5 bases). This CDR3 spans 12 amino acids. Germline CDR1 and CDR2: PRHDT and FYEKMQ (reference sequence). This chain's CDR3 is CASSRGGLFLPF. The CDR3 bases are TGTGCCAGCAGCCGGGGGGGACTCTTCCTACCCTTC.

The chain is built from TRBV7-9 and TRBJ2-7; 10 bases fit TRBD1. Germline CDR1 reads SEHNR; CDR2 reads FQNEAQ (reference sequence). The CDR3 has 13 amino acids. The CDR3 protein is CSGGTGASYEQYF. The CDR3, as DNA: TGTTCCGGGGGGACAGGGGCTTCATACGAGCAGTACTTC.

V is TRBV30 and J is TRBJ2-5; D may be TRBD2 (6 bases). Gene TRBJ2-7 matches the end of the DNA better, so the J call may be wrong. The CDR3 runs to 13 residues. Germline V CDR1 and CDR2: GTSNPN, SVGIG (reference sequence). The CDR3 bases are TGTGCCTGGAAACCCGGGACTTCCTACGAGCAGTACTTC. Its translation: CAWKPGTSYEQYF.

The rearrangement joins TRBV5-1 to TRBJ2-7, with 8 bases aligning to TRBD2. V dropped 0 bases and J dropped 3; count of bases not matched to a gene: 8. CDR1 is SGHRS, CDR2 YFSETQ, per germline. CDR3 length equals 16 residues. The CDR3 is CASSLAGVAGSYEQYF. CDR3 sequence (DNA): TGCGCCAGCAGCTTGGCCGGGGTAGCGGGAAGCTACGAGCAGTACTTC.

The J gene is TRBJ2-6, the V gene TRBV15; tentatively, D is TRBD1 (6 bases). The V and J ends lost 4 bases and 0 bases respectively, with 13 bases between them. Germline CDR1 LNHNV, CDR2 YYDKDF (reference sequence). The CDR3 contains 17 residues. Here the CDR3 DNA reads TGTGCCACCAGCATCCCGACAGGCAGCTCTGGGGCCAACGTCCTGACTTTC. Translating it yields CATSIPTGSSGANVLTF.

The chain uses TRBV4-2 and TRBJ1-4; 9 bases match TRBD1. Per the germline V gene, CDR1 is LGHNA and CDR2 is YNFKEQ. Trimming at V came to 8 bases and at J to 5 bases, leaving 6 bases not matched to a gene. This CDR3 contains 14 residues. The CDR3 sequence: CASCDRGRNEKLFF. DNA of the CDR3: TGTGCCAGCTGCGACAGGGGGAGGAATGAAAAACTGTTTTTT.

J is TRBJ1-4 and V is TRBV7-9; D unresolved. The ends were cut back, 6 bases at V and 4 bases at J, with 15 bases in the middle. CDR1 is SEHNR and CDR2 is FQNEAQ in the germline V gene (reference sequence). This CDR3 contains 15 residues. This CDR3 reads CASRTRTGSNEKLFF. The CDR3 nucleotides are TGTGCCAGCAGAACCCGGACGGGGAGTAATGAAAAACTGTTTTTT. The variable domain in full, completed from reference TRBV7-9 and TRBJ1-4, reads DTGVSQNPRHKITKRGQNVTFRCDPISEHNRLYWYRQTLGQGPEFLTYFQNEAQLEKSRLLSDRFSAERPKGSFSTLEIQRTEQGDSAMYLCASRTRTGSNEKLFFGSGTQLSVL.

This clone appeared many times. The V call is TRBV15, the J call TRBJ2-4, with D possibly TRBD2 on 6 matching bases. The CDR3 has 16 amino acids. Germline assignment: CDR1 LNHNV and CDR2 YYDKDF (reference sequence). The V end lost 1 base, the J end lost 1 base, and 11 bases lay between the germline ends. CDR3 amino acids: CATSRGLEGAKNIQYF. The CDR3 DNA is TGTGCCACCAGCAGAGGACTAGAGGGGGCCAAAAACATTCAGTACTTC.

The CDR3 protein is CASSPQGPDTQYF. The CDR3 nucleotides read TGTGCCAGTAGTCCGCAGGGTCCAGATACGCAGTATTTT. This chain connects TRBV19 to TRBJ2-3, with TRBD1 as a possible D gene (5 bases). The V gene lost 5 bases and the J gene lost 4 bases, with 10 bases spanning the gap. This CDR3 contains 13 residues. CDR1 and CDR2 (germline): LNHDA, SQIVND (reference sequence).

The CDR3 DNA is TGCGCCAGCAGCTATGGACTAGCGGGAGGCCCATCCACAGATACGCAGTATTTT. It encodes CASSYGLAGGPSTDTQYF. The gene calls are TRBV5-1 and TRBJ2-3; 14 bases line up with TRBD2. CDR1 and CDR2 (germline): SGHRS, YFSETQ. The CDR3 has 18 amino acids. The J segment lost 2 bases and the V segment lost 3 bases, leaving 8 bases of the junction unmatched.

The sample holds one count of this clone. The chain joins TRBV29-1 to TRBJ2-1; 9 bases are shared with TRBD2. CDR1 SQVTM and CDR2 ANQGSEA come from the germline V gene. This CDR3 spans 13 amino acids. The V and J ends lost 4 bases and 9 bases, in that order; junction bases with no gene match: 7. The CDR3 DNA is TGCAGCGTTGGGGCTAGCGGGAAGGGTGAGCAGTTCTTC. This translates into CSVGASGKGEQFF.

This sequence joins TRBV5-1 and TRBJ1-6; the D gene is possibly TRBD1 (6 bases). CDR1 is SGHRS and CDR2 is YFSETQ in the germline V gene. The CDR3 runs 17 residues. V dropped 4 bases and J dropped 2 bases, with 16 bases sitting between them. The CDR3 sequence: CASSPELGAAYNSPLHF. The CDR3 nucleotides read TGCGCCAGCAGCCCGGAGCTGGGGGCCGCCTATAATTCACCCCTCCACTTT.

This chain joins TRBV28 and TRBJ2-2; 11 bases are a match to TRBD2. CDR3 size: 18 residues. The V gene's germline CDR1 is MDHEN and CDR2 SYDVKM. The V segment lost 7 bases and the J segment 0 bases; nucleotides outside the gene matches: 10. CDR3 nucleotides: TGTGCCAGCATCGTAGCGGGAGGGTCCCGCGCGAACACCGGGGAGCTGTTTTTT. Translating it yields CASIVAGGSRANTGELFF.

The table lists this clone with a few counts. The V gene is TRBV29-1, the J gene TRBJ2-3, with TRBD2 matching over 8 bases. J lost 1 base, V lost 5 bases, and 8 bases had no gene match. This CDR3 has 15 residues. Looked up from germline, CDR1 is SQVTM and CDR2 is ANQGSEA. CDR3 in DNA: TGCAGCGTTTGGCTACGGCGGGAGGGCACAGATACGCAGTATTTT. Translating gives CSVWLRREGTDTQYF.